This T cell receptor (beta chain) stems from a study of beta chain features in type 1 diabetes. Germline-derived CDR1 and CDR2 are ENHRY and SYGVKD. The CDR3 covers 15 residues. V was clipped by 10 bases and J by 0 bases; unmatched bases: 8. Sequenced material consisted of expressed TCRB transcripts (all of the isolated RNA was reverse transcribed). Sequencing was performed with immunoSEQ multiplex PCR; in TCRdb, only in-frame clones are kept and a portion is missing. The sample consists of roughly 230,000 clones, around 9.6% of them appearing once. Overall study results and limits: PCR might pick shorter templates more often, in the same way for patients and controls. Researchers could not determine here whether HLA type influences TCRB rearrangement.

Turning to this clone: What it recognizes is unknown.

Blood was drawn once from each donor into heparinised tubes. The draws averaged roughly 120 mL. CD45RO/CCR7/CD25/CD127/CD95/CD27 sorting isolated CD4+ naive, central memory, regulatory and stem cell-like memory cells. The chain recombines TRBV10-3 with TRBJ1-2; 10 bases line up with TRBD1. The sequenced sample was naive CD4+ T cells from blood. This sequence originates from a woman aged 18-30 years in good health. The chain's CDR3 is CASYTGQGANYGYTF. The CDR3 DNA reads as TGTGCCAGTTATACCGGACAGGGGGCTAACTATGGCTACACCTTC.